The clone carrying this TCR beta chain was counted a single time. This record belongs to a study of cytomegalovirus exposure and HLA in healthy donors. Primers: 60 Vbeta forward and 13 Jbeta reverse. Using immunoSEQ multiplex PCR, the repertoire was profiled, and TCRdb retains in-frame clones only, with some absent. The sample lists some 150,000 clones; 65% to 85% were seen once. The sequenced sample consisted of PBMCs. The source of this sequence is a woman aged 35 to 49 in good health and CMV-seropositive.

Here the CDR3 reads CASSHNSAGANVLTF. As DNA, the CDR3 is TGTGCCAGCAGCCACAATTCCGCTGGGGCCAACGTCCTGACTTTC. The chain carries TRBV2 and TRBJ2-6; no clear D gene. This CDR3 spans 15 amino acids. CDR1 and CDR2 (germline): SNHLY, FYNNEI. The V end was cut by 6 bases, the J end by 2 bases, with 11 bases between.